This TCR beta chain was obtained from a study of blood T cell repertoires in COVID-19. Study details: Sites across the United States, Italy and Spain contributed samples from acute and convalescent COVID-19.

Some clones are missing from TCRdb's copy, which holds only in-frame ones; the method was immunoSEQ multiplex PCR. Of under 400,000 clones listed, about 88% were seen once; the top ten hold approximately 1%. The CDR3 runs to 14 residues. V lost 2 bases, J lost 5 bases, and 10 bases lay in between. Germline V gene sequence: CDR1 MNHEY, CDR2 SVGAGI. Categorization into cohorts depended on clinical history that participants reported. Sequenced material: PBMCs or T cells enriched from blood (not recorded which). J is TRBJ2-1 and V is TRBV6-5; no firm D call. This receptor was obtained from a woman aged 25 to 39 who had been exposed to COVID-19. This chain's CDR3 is CASSYEQRNNEQFF. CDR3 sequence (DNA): TGTGCCAGCAGTTACGAGCAGCGAAACAATGAGCAGTTCTTC.